This T cell receptor (beta chain) was recovered during a study of blood T cell repertoires in COVID-19. Overall study context: COVID-19 samples, acute and convalescent, were from the United States, Italy and Spain. From T cells, B-cell-depleted T cells, or PBMCs came the material, which was cDNA or gDNA.

In the source study's methods: Scientists estimated how many nucleated cells there were by amplifying reference gene primers. Only in-frame clones appear in the TCRdb table, and some are missing; sequencing was by immunoSEQ multiplex PCR. That table is the source of V, J and clone size, and D and trimming were worked out from the DNA. The profile shows about 140,000 clones, around 88% of them singletons. The germline CDR1 and CDR2 sequences are SEHNR and FQNEAQ (reference sequence). J gave up 5 bases and V 4 bases, and 5 bases lay outside the gene matches. The CDR3 loop spans 15 amino acids. Sequencing was carried out using peripheral blood. The receptor's source is a woman in her fifties or sixties with acute or convalescent COVID-19. The V gene is TRBV7-9, the J gene TRBJ1-6; 7 bases fit TRBD1. The CDR3 reads CASSSRTGHNSPLHF. In DNA form, the CDR3 reads TGTGCCAGCAGCTCACGGACAGGTCATAATTCACCCCTCCACTTT. The complete variable domain, with remaining parts taken from reference TRBV7-9 and TRBJ1-6, reads DTGVSQNPRHKITKRGQNVTFRCDPISEHNRLYWYRQTLGQGPEFLTYFQNEAQLEKSRLLSDRFSAERPKGSFSTLEIQRTEQGDSAMYLCASSSRTGHNSPLHFGNGTRLTVT.